The 24 T cell receptor beta chains below come from one sample, sequenced in a study of brain T cells in children with intractable seizures. Sequenced by immunoSEQ multiplex PCR; TCRdb stores in-frame clones only, minus some. Here the sample spans some 80,000 clones, around 91% being singletons. Specimen: peripheral blood, collected at surgery. The receptors here all came from a girl under 10 years old with Rasmussen encephalitis and intractable seizures.

The chain combines TRBV30 with TRBJ1-2; D is unclear. The length of the CDR3 is 13 residues. CDR1 and CDR2 (germline): GTSNPN, SVGIG (reference sequence). Trimming stripped 0 bases from V and 8 bases from J, with 13 bases between. CDR3 protein: CAWSVFGVKGYTF. In nucleotides, the CDR3 is TGTGCCTGGAGTGTGTTCGGGGTGAAGGGCTACACCTTC.

V gene TRBV18 combines with J gene TRBJ2-2, with D hard to call. The CDR3 contains 13 residues. In germline, CDR1 is KGHSH, CDR2 LQKENI. Trimming removed 2 bases from V and 2 bases from J, with 3 bases in between. Here the CDR3 reads CASSPGNTGELFF. The CDR3 DNA reads as TGTGCCAGCTCACCAGGTAACACCGGGGAGCTGTTTTTT. The whole variable domain, remainder taken from reference TRBV18 and TRBJ2-2, is NAGVMQNPRHLVRRRGQEARLRCSPMKGHSHVYWYRQLPEEGLKFMVYLQKENIIDESGMPKERFSAEFPKEGPSILRIQQVVRGDSAAYFCASSPGNTGELFFGEGSRLTVL.

The rearrangement links TRBV9 to TRBJ1-2; D might be TRBD1 (6 bases). The germline V gene has CDR1 SGDLS and CDR2 YYNGEE. The CDR3 spans 15 residues. V was clipped by 3 bases and J by 7 bases, with 19 bases between them. DNA for the CDR3: TGTGCCAGCAGCGCCATTAAAGGGGGGATTGGTGGCTACACCTTC. This translates into CASSAIKGGIGGYTF.

This clone is a singleton in its sample. The chain employs TRBV7-2 and TRBJ2-5, with a weak D call TRBD1 (5 bases). The CDR3 length is 16 residues. Trimming removed 1 base from V and 0 bases from J, with 12 bases in between. Germline loops: CDR1 SGHTA, CDR2 FQGNSA. The CDR3: CASSLVWGPYQETQYF. CDR3 bases: TGTGCCAGCAGCTTAGTATGGGGCCCGTACCAAGAGACCCAGTACTTC.

V usage is TRBV5-1 and J usage is TRBJ1-1; TRBD1 aligns across 9 bases. Germline V gene lookup returns CDR1 SGHRS and CDR2 YFSETQ. This CDR3 spans 13 amino acids. The V segment lost 7 bases and the J segment 0 bases; nucleotides outside the gene matches: 1. The CDR3 DNA follows: TGCGCCAGCGGACAGGGGATGAACACTGAAGCTTTCTTT. Amino acids: CASGQGMNTEAFF.

The sample holds one count of this clone. The rearrangement uses TRBV19 and TRBJ2-7, with D unclear. The V end was cut by 4 bases, the J end by 2 bases, with 6 bases between. The CDR3 is made up of 12 amino acids. In germline, CDR1 is LNHDA, CDR2 SQIVND (reference sequence). CDR3 bases: TGTGCCAGTAGTACAGGCACCTACGAGCAGTACTTC. It yields the protein CASSTGTYEQYF.

This chain connects TRBV27 to TRBJ2-7; D perhaps matches TRBD2 (5 bases). The CDR3 runs to 14 residues. V was pared by 0 bases and J by 7 bases, with 13 bases between. The V gene's germline CDR1 is MNHEY and CDR2 SMNVEV (reference sequence). The CDR3 DNA follows: TGTGCCAGCAGTTTATCGCCAGACCGGGGTGAGCAGTACTTC. It codes for CASSLSPDRGEQYF.

The chain couples TRBV19 to TRBJ1-3; D is unresolved. This CDR3 spans 13 amino acids. From germline, CDR1 is LNHDA and CDR2 SQIVND (reference sequence). The germline V and J ends were trimmed by 5 bases and 6 bases, with 11 bases remaining between them. The CDR3 nucleotides are TGTGCCAGTAGTCGAGGGAGGCTAAACACCATATATTTT. It yields the protein CASSRGRLNTIYF.

The rearrangement uses TRBV6-5 and TRBJ1-1; 9 positions match TRBD1. This CDR3 comprises 15 residues. In germline, CDR1 is MNHEY, CDR2 SVGAGI. J gave up 1 base and V 7 bases, and 7 bases lay outside the gene matches. The CDR3 is CASKHDRGTNTEAFF. The CDR3 DNA reads as TGTGCCAGCAAACATGACAGGGGGACGAACACTGAAGCTTTCTTT.

The rearrangement joins TRBV24-1 to TRBJ2-2, with a possible D match to TRBD2 (6 bases). Trimming pared 5 bases from V and 4 bases from J, leaving 19 bases between. This CDR3 spans 17 amino acids. CDR1 KGHDR and CDR2 SFDVKD come from the germline V gene. The CDR3 spells CATSAQAGGVRTGELFF. The CDR3 bases are TGTGCCACCAGTGCTCAAGCCGGGGGAGTCCGCACCGGGGAGCTGTTTTTT.

The rearrangement joins TRBV9 to TRBJ2-3; the D is unclear. With 0 bases removed from V and 2 bases from J, the gap between germline ends came to 16 bases. Germline CDR1 SGDLS, CDR2 YYNGEE. The CDR3 spans 17 residues. CDR3 region: CASSVAEPLSSTDTQYF. The CDR3 DNA reads TGTGCCAGCAGCGTAGCGGAGCCACTCTCATCCACAGATACGCAGTATTTT.

The chain has TRBV28 and TRBJ2-5, with TRBD1 identical over 9 bases. J was trimmed by 3 bases and V by 7 bases; bases with no gene match: 18. The CDR3 length is 18 residues. Germline lookup yields CDR1 MDHEN and CDR2 SYDVKM. The CDR3 nucleotides read TGTGCCAGCATCAAAAACATAGGGACAGGGTCGTGGAAAGAGACCCAGTACTTC. Translated: CASIKNIGTGSWKETQYF.

The chain combines TRBV6-5 with TRBJ2-2; D gene uncertain. With 2 bases removed from V and 8 bases from J, the gap between germline ends came to 12 bases. Germline V gives CDR1 MNHEY, CDR2 SVGAGI. CDR3 size: 14 residues. CDR3 protein: CASSYGPRKGELFF. Written as DNA, the CDR3 is TGTGCCAGCAGTTACGGGCCAAGAAAGGGGGAGCTGTTTTTT.

The V gene is TRBV3-1 (or the pseudogene TRBV3-2), the J gene TRBJ2-2, with 14 bases identical to TRBD2. The CDR3 is 17 residues long. Germline assignment: CDR1 LGHDT and CDR2 YNNKEL (reference sequence). The V and J ends lost 4 bases and 5 bases, in that order; junction bases with no gene match: 6. This CDR3 is CASSPERLAGGTGELFF. The DNA for the CDR3 is TGTGCCAGCAGCCCCGAAAGACTAGCGGGAGGGACCGGGGAGCTGTTTTTT.

This clone was seen a single time. This chain links TRBV2 with TRBJ2-7, with D maybe TRBD1 (6 bases). Trimming pared 4 bases from V and 3 bases from J, leaving 10 bases between. CDR1 and CDR2 (germline): SNHLY, FYNNEI. The CDR3 covers 13 residues. The CDR3 nucleotides are TGTGCCAGCAGTGGGCAGGGGCTCTACGAGCAGTACTTC. This translates into CASSGQGLYEQYF.

The chain joins TRBV18 to TRBJ2-7; TRBD1 matches 8 bases. The CDR3 contains 14 residues. V lost 1 base and J lost 7; bases outside the gene matches: 6. The germline V gene encodes CDR1 KGHSH and CDR2 LQKENI. CDR3 sequence reads: CASSPQTGVGEQYF. DNA for the CDR3: TGTGCCAGCTCACCACAGACAGGGGTGGGGGAGCAGTACTTC.

V is TRBV4-1 and J is TRBJ2-1; 8 bases match TRBD2. Germline lookup yields CDR1 MGHRA and CDR2 YSYEKL. The CDR3 contains 17 residues. The trim removed 0 bases at V and 8 bases at J, leaving 12 bases unmatched. The CDR3 DNA follows: TGCGCCAGCAGCCAAGATCCGGGACTAGTTTCAGGTGATGAGCAGTTCTTC. Translated: CASSQDPGLVSGDEQFF.

The chain has TRBV6-4 and TRBJ1-3; D is ambiguous. There are 13 residues in the CDR3. Between the trimmed V and J ends, which lost 6 bases and 0 bases, there was a span of 6 bases. Germline CDR1 MRHNA, CDR2 SNTAGT. CDR3 loop: CASRVYSGNTIYF. CDR3 DNA sequence: TGTGCCAGCAGGGTCTACTCTGGAAACACCATATATTTT.

The chain recombines TRBV11-1 with TRBJ2-5; 8 nucleotides match TRBD1. V trimming: 6 bases; J trimming: 7 bases; junction bases outside the gene matches: 10. CDR3 length equals 14 residues. CDR1 and CDR2 from the germline V gene are SGHAT and FQDESV (reference sequence). The CDR3 nucleotides are TGTGCCAGCAGTCACGGACAGGGAGGTTCGACCCAGTACTTC. Translated, it gives CASSHGQGGSTQYF.

This clone was observed a single time. The rearrangement joins TRBV5-6 to TRBJ2-3; D call uncertain. With 1 base removed from V and 6 bases from J, the gap between germline ends came to 6 bases. Looked up from germline, CDR1 is SGHDT and CDR2 is YYEEEE. This CDR3 region has 12 residues. The CDR3 region has the DNA TGTGCCAGCAGCTTGCCCCCCGATACGCAGTATTTT. This codes for CASSLPPDTQYF.

The V and J genes are TRBV5-4 and TRBJ2-5; 9 positions match TRBD2. The CDR3 is 14 residues long. The germline V gene encodes CDR1 SGHNT and CDR2 YYREEE (reference sequence). V shed 4 bases and J 3 bases; nucleotides not matched to a gene: 4. CDR3 bases: TGTGCCAGCAGCCCGCGGGGGGGGGAAGAGACCCAGTACTTC. Its protein product is CASSPRGGEETQYF. The entire variable domain, with the rest obtained from reference TRBV5-4 and TRBJ2-5, is as follows: ETGVTQSPTHLIKTRGQQVTLRCSSQSGHNTVSWYQQALGQGPQFIFQYYREEENGRGNFPPRFSGLQFPNYSSELNVNALELDDSALYLCASSPRGGEETQYFGPGTRLLVL.

In its sample, this clone was seen a few times. The same CDR3 can be traced to other DNA sequences in this sample. V is TRBV27 and J is TRBJ2-7; 9 bases line up with TRBD1. CDR3 length: 15 amino acids. Trimming cost V 3 bases and J 2 bases; bases outside gene matches: 5. Germline V CDR1 and CDR2: MNHEY, SMNVEV (reference sequence). This CDR3 is CASSLSGTGPYEQYF. CDR3 bases: TGTGCCAGCAGTTTGTCCGGGACAGGGCCCTACGAGCAGTACTTC.

The chain couples TRBV7-2 to TRBJ2-7, with TRBD2 matching 8 bases. The V segment lost 3 bases and the J segment 4 bases; nucleotides outside the gene matches: 8. Germline CDR1 is SGHTA and CDR2 is FQGNSA. The CDR3 runs to 15 residues. This chain's CDR3 is CASSFPKSGSYEQYF. As DNA, the CDR3 is TGTGCCAGCAGCTTTCCCAAAAGCGGGAGTTACGAGCAGTACTTC. Variable domain in full (rest from reference TRBV7-2 and TRBJ2-7): GAGVSQSPSNKVTEKGKDVELRCDPISGHTALYWYRQSLGQGLEFLIYFQGNSAPDKSGLPSDRFSAERTGGSVSTLTIQRTQQEDSAVYLCASSFPKSGSYEQYFGPGTRLTVT.

The rearrangement joins TRBV7-9 to TRBJ2-5, with 9 bases that match TRBD2. Germline loops: CDR1 SEHNR, CDR2 FQNEAQ (reference sequence). The CDR3 consists of 13 residues. J was trimmed by 5 bases and V by 5 bases; bases with no gene match: 3. The CDR3 sequence is CASSASGEETQYF. CDR3 bases: TGTGCCAGCAGCGCTAGCGGGGAGGAGACCCAGTACTTC.